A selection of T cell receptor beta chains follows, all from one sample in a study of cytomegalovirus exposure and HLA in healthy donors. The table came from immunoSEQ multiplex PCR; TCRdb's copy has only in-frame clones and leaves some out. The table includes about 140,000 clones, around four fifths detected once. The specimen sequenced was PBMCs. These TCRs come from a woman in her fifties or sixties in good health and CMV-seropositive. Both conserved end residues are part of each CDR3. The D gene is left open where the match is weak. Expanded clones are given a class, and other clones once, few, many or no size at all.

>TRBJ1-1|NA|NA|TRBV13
CASSKGLQNTEAFF
TGTGCCAGCAGCAAGGGACTTCAAAACACTGAAGCTTTCTTT
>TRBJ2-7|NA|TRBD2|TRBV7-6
CASSLAGAGRGLTSGSYEQYF
TGTGCCAGCAGCTTAGCGGGAGCGGGACGAGGACTGACTAGCGGATCCTACGAGCAGTACTTC
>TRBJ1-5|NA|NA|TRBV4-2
CASSQDLGQPQHF
TGTGCCAGCAGCCAAGATCTAGGTCAGCCCCAGCATTTT
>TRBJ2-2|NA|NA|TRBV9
CASSVEEITGELFF
TGTGCCAGCAGCGTCGAGGAGATCACCGGGGAGCTGTTTTTT
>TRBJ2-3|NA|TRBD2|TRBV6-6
CASTSLAGGPTDTQYF
TGTGCCAGCACTTCTTTAGCGGGAGGGCCGACAGATACGCAGTATTTT
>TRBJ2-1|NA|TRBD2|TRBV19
CASSMGTSGAYNEQFF
TGTGCCAGTAGTATGGGGACTAGCGGGGCCTACAATGAGCAGTTCTTC
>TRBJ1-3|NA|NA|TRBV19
CASSPLLGGGNTIYF
TGTGCCAGTAGTCCCCTCCTAGGGGGAGGAAACACCATATATTTT
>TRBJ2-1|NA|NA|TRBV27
CATNSLSSHLNEQFF
TGTGCCACCAACAGTTTATCGTCTCACCTCAATGAGCAGTTCTTC
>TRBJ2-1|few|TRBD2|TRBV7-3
CASSLGLAGVEQFF
TGTGCCAGCAGCTTAGGACTAGCGGGAGTAGAGCAGTTCTTC
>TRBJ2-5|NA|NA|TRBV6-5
CASSYSIGSETQYF
TGTGCCAGCAGTTACTCGATCGGGTCAGAGACCCAGTACTTC
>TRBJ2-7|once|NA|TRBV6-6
CASKVKGVGYEQYF
TGTGCCAGCAAGGTGAAGGGAGTAGGCTACGAGCAGTACTTC
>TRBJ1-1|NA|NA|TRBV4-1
CASSLTRNTEAFF
TGCGCCAGCAGCCTCACAAGGAACACTGAAGCTTTCTTT
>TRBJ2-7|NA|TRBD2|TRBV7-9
CASNLTPSGSQDEQYF
TGTGCCAGCAACCTTACGCCTAGCGGGAGTCAAGACGAGCAGTACTTC
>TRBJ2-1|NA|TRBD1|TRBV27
CASSLWGTGPNEQFF
TGTGCCAGCAGTTTATGGGGGACAGGGCCCAATGAGCAGTTCTTC
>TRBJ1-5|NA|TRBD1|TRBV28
CASRSRGGQGQPQHF
TGTGCCAGCAGATCTAGAGGAGGACAGGGGCAGCCCCAGCATTTT
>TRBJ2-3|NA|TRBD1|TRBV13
CASSQIRTGRTDTQYF
TGTGCCAGCAGCCAGATCCGGACAGGGCGCACAGATACGCAGTATTTT
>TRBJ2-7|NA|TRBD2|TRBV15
CATSFAGAYEQYF
TGTGCCACCTCATTCGCGGGGGCCTACGAGCAGTACTTC
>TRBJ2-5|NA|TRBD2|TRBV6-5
CASTLTSGVSREQYF
TGTGCCAGCACCTTGACTAGCGGGGTGTCTCGGGAGCAGTACTTC
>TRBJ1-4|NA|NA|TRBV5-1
CASSLGGGVGEKLFF
TGCGCCAGCAGCTTGGGCGGAGGGGTAGGGGAAAAACTGTTTTTT
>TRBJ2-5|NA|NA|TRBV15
CATSRSGFFAETQYF
TGTGCCACCAGCAGGAGCGGCTTCTTCGCCGAGACCCAGTACTTC
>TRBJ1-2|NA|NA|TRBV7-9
CASSLSGYGYTF
TGTGCCAGCAGCTTATCAGGCTATGGCTACACCTTC
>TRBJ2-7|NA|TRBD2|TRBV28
CASSTSGTTHEQYF
TGTGCCAGCAGCACAAGCGGGACCACCCACGAGCAGTACTTC
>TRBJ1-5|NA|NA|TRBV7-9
CASSSGRGGSNQPQHF
TGTGCCAGCAGCTCCGGACGAGGGGGTAGCAATCAGCCCCAGCATTTT
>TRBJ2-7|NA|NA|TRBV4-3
CASSQDLQREQYF
TGCGCCAGCAGCCAAGATCTGCAGAGGGAGCAGTACTTC
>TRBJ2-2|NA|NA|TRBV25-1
CASAGLANTGELFF
TGTGCCAGTGCGGGACTTGCTAACACCGGGGAGCTGTTTTTT
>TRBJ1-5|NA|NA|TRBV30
CAWSPGGQGWSNQPQHF
TGTGCCTGGAGCCCGGGGGGCCAAGGGTGGAGCAATCAGCCCCAGCATTTT
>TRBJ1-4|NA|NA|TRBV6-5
CASTGTNPSEKLFF
TGTGCCAGCACGGGGACAAACCCTTCTGAAAAACTGTTTTTT
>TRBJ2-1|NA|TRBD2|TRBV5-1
CASSLVLAGDNEQFF
TGCGCCAGCAGCTTGGTTCTAGCGGGAGACAATGAGCAGTTCTTC
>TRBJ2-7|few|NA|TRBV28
CASKDSSSYEQYF
TGTGCCAGCAAGGACAGTTCCAGCTACGAGCAGTACTTC
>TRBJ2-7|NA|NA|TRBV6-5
CASSYFTGSGHEQYF
TGTGCCAGCAGTTACTTCACAGGGTCGGGGCACGAGCAGTACTTC